Following are 11 T cell receptor beta chains from one sample sequenced in a study of T-cell reconstitution after alpha-beta-depleted transplantation in children. Researchers prepared the TCRbeta library using unique molecular identifiers, the study reports. MiXCR was run by TCRdb on the PCR reads, yielding one entry per CDR3 protein. Found here are about 230,000 distinct CDR3 sequences, more than 10% of them singletons; the top ten hold about 2.6%. Sequencing was performed on PBMCs from the stem cell graft donor, taken from the stem cell graft. The receptors derive from a human donor who donated a stem cell graft to a child with acute lymphoblastic leukemia.

As regards this clonotype: A much larger clone lies a single base off, so this may be a read error. This chain connects TRBV6-5 to TRBJ2-7; no definite D call. The ends were cut back, 4 bases at V and 0 bases at J, with 13 bases in the middle. CDR3 size: 15 residues. CDR1 and CDR2 (germline): MNHEY, SVGAGI. CDR3 nucleotide sequence: TGTGCCAGCAGTTCCTGGGAAACGAGCTCCTACGAGCAGTACTTC. Translation: CASSSWETSSYEQYF.

This clonotype was found many times. The chain uses TRBV5-1 and TRBJ2-7, with D tentatively TRBD1 (6 bases). Trimming removed 4 bases from V and 3 bases from J, with 11 bases in between. This CDR3 is 13 amino acids long. Germline V lookup: CDR1 SGHRS, CDR2 YFSETQ. The CDR3 protein is CASSPGQFYEQYF. The CDR3 DNA follows: TGCGCCAGCAGCCCCGGACAGTTCTACGAGCAGTACTTC. The full variable domain, in which reference TRBV5-1 and TRBJ2-7 provide the parts outside the CDR3, is KAGVTQTPRYLIKTRGQQVTLSCSPISGHRSVSWYQQTPGQGLQFLFEYFSETQRNKGNFPGRFSGRQFSNSRSEMNVSTLELGDSALYLCASSPGQFYEQYFGPGTRLTVT.

This clonotype was picked up many times. V is TRBV9 and J is TRBJ1-2, with D maybe TRBD1 (6 bases). The CDR3 length is 14 residues. With 0 bases removed from V and 8 bases from J, the gap between germline ends came to 14 bases. CDR1 SGDLS and CDR2 YYNGEE come from the germline V gene. The CDR3 coding sequence is TGTGCCAGCAGCGTAGGTAAACAGGGATACGGCTACACCTTC. Protein product: CASSVGKQGYGYTF.

As regards this clonotype: Relative to the germline gene, one junction end is altered; a read error may explain this. The genes are TRBV4-2 and TRBJ2-3; TRBD2 is a possible D gene (6 bases). The CDR3 is made up of 17 amino acids. The V gene's germline CDR1 is LGHNA and CDR2 YNFKEQ. Here the CDR3 reads CDSSQDGRGVSTDTQYF. In nucleotides, the CDR3 is TGTGACAGCAGCCAAGACGGGCGCGGGGTTAGCACAGATACGCAGTATTTT.

This clonotype was counted only a few times. The rearrangement joins TRBV7-9 to TRBJ2-1; 8 bases line up with TRBD2. Trimming removed 5 bases from V and 4 bases from J; junction bases left unmatched: 13. CDR3 length: 17 residues. The germline gives CDR1 SEHNR, CDR2 FQNEAQ (reference sequence). The CDR3 DNA reads TGTGCCAGCAGCCCAGAGACAGGCGGGAGGTTGTACAATGAGCAGTTCTTC. Its protein is CASSPETGGRLYNEQFF.

The chain has TRBV6-2 or TRBV6-3 and TRBJ1-5, with TRBD1 matching over 7 bases. This CDR3 contains 16 residues. Germline V gene lookup returns CDR1 MNHEY and CDR2 SVGEGT. Unmatched junction bases numbered 13, after V lost 4 bases and J lost 7 bases. CDR3 nucleotides: TGTGCCAGCAGTTTGACAGGGCATGGGGAGTACCAGCCCCAGCATTTT. Residues: CASSLTGHGEYQPQHF.

This clonotype was seen at least ten times. The CDR3 nucleotides read TGCGCCAGCAGCCAAGACCGGGCAGCCAGAACTAACTATGGCTACACCTTC. It codes for CASSQDRAARTNYGYTF. J is TRBJ1-2 and V is TRBV4-3; D unclear. CDR3 size: 17 residues. V dropped 0 bases and J dropped 0 bases, with 14 bases sitting between them. Germline V lookup: CDR1 LGHNA, CDR2 YSLEER.

In its sample, this clonotype was seen many times. The gene calls are TRBV20-1 and TRBJ2-5; TRBD2 agrees at 9 bases. Per germline, CDR1 DFQATT and CDR2 SNEGSKA (reference sequence). Trimming took 1 base from V and 0 from J; bases not matched to a gene: 3. This CDR3 comprises 15 residues. The CDR3 loop is CSARGLADYQETQYF. CDR3 DNA sequence: TGCAGTGCTAGAGGACTAGCGGATTACCAAGAGACCCAGTACTTC.

This clonotype was counted many times. This chain links TRBV20-1 with TRBJ1-1; no firm D call. The length of the CDR3 is 13 residues. From germline, CDR1 is DFQATT and CDR2 SNEGSKA (reference sequence). Trimming left V 3 bases short and J 6 bases short, with 14 bases between. CDR3 region: CSARAPMGAEAFF. The CDR3, as DNA: TGCAGTGCTAGGGCCCCTATGGGAGCTGAAGCTTTCTTT.

In its sample, this clonotype was seen many times. The J gene is TRBJ2-7, the V gene TRBV20-1, with D perhaps TRBD1 or TRBD2 (5 bases each). The CDR3 has 13 residues. Looked up from germline, CDR1 is DFQATT and CDR2 is SNEGSKA (reference sequence). The germline V and J ends were trimmed by 7 bases and 3 bases, with 16 bases remaining between them. CDR3 residues: CSESGTYGYEQYF. CDR3 nucleotides: TGCAGTGAATCCGGGACCTACGGCTACGAGCAGTACTTC.

This clonotype was counted a few times. This sequence joins TRBV30 and TRBJ1-2, with D possibly being TRBD1 (5 bases). Trimming shortened V by 0 bases and J by 7 bases, and 12 bases separated the two germline ends. The CDR3 totals 13 residues. Germline CDR1 is GTSNPN and CDR2 is SVGIG (reference sequence). Here the CDR3 DNA reads TGTGCCTGGAGTGTAGCAGGGTTGGGTGGCTACACCTTC. Translating gives CAWSVAGLGGYTF.